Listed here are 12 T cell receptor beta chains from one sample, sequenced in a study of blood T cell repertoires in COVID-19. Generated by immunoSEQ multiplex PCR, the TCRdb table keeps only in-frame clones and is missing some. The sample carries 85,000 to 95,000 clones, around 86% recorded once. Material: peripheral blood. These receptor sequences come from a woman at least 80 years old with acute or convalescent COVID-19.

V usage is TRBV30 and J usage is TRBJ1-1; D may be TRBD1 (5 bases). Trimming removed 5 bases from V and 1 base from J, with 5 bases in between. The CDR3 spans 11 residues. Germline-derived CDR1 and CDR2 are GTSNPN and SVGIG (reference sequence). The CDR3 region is CAWGQNTEAFF. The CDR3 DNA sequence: TGTGCCTGGGGACAGAACACTGAAGCTTTCTTT.

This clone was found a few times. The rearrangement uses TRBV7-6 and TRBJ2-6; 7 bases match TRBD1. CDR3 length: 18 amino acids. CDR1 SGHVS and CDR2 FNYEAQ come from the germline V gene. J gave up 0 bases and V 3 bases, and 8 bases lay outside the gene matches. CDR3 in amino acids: CASSLITGASSGANVLTF. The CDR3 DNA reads TGTGCCAGCAGCTTGATAACAGGGGCTTCCTCTGGGGCCAACGTCCTGACTTTC. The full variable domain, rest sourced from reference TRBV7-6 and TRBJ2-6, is GAGVSQSPRYKVTKRGQDVALRCDPISGHVSLYWYRQALGQGPEFLTYFNYEAQQDKSGLPNDRFSAERPEGSISTLTIQRTEQRDSAMYRCASSLITGASSGANVLTFGAGSRLTVL.

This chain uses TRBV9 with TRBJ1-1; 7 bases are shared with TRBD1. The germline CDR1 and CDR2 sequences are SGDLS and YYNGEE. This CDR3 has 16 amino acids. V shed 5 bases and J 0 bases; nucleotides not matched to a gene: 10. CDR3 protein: CASRKRPGTVNTEAFF. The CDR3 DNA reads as TGTGCCAGCAGAAAAAGACCCGGGACAGTGAACACTGAAGCTTTCTTT.

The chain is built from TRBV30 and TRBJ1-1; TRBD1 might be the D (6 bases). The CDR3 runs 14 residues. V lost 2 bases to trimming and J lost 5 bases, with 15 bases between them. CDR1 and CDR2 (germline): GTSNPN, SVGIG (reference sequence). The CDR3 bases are TGTGCCTGGAGTCAATCCCTCCAGGGGACTGAAGCTTTCTTT. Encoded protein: CAWSQSLQGTEAFF.

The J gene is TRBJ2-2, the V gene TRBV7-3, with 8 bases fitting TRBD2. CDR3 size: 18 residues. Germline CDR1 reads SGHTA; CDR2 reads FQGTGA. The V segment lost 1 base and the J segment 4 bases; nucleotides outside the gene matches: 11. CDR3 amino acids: CASSLRQPGGGFTGELFF. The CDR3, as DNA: TGTGCCAGCAGCTTAAGACAACCGGGAGGGGGTTTCACCGGGGAGCTGTTTTTT.

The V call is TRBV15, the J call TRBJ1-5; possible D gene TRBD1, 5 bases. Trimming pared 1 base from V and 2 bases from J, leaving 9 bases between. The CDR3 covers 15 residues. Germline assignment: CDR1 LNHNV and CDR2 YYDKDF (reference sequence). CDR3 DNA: TGTGCCACCAGCAGAGTGGGGGGGGGCAATCAGCCCCAGCATTTT. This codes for CATSRVGGGNQPQHF.

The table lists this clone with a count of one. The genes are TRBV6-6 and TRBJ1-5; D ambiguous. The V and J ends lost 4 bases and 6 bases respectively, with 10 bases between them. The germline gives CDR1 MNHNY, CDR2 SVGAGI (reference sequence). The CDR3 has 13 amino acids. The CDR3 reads CASSWDGSQPQHF. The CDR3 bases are TGTGCCAGCAGTTGGGATGGGAGTCAGCCCCAGCATTTT.

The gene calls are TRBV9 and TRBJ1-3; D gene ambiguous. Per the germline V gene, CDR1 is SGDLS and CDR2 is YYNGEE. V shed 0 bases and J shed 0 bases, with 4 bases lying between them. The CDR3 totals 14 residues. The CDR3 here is CASSVDSSGNTIYF. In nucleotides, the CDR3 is TGTGCCAGCAGCGTAGACAGCTCTGGAAACACCATATATTTT.

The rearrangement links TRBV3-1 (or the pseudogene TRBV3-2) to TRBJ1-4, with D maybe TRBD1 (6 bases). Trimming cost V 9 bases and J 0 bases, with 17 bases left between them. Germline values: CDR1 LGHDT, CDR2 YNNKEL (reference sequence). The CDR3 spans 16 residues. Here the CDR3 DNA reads TGTGCCAGTGGGACACGGACTTTTGCAACTAATGAAAAACTGTTTTTT. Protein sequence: CASGTRTFATNEKLFF.

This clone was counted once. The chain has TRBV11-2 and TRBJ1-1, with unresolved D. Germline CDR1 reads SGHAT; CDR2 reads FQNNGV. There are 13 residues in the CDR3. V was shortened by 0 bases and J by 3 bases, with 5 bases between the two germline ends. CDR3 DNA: TGTGCCAGCAGCTTAGAGAGGGACACTGAAGCTTTCTTT. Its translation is CASSLERDTEAFF. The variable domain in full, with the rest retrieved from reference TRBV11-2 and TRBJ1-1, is EAGVAQSPRYKIIEKRQSVAFWCNPISGHATLYWYQQILGQGPKLLIQFQNNGVVDDSQLPKDRFSAERLKGVDSTLKIQPAKLEDSAVYLCASSLERDTEAFFGQGTRLTVV.

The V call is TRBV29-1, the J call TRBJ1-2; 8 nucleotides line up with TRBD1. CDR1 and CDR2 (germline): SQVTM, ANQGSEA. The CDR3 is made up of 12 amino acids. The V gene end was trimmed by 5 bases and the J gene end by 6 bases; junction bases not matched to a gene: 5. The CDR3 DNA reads TGCAGCGTTCATGGACAGGGTGATGGCTACACCTTC. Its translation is CSVHGQGDGYTF.

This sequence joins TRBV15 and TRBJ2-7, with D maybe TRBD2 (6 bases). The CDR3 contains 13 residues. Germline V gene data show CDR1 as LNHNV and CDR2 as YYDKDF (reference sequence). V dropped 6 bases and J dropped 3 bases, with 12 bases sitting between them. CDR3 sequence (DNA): TGTGCCACCAGTTCCAGGCGGGACTACGAGCAGTACTTC. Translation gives CATSSRRDYEQYF.